This T cell receptor (beta chain) was recorded in a study of vaccination and CD4 T cells after COVID-19. Study in general: Six males and four females, two Hispanic, made up the convalescents. A CEFX pool, an HIV-1 Nef pool, or no peptide went to control cultures. General study points: The study examined relatively few convalescent patients and included no early post-infection timepoints.

Indicated treatment: approximately 11-day PBMC culture with coronavirus spike peptide pools or control peptides (ViraFEST assay). Gathered ahead of the COVID-19 pandemic (2011-2018) were the CD4+ T cells of the unexposed donor. Researchers used the Oncomine TCR Beta short-read assay to sequence DNA from cultured CD4+ T cells. TCRdb re-derived calls from the PCR reads in MiXCR, one entry per CDR3 protein. The data hold about 7,200 distinct CDR3 sequences, with roughly two fifths observed a single time. This clonotype has just a few counts. Antigen specificity is unknown. CDR3 length: 14 residues. Germline CDR1 is MNHEY and CDR2 is SMNVEV (reference sequence). Deletions cut 8 bases from V and 6 bases from J, with 19 bases between.

The sample taken for sequencing was CD4+ T cells from blood, cultured in vitro. The receptor was derived from a human donor in good health. The chain recombines TRBV27 with TRBJ1-2; a weak D match, TRBD1 (6 bases). In DNA form, the CDR3 reads TGTGCCAGCGGTTACAGGGAATTAGGGGATGGCTACACCTTC. Residues: CASGYRELGDGYTF.